This paragraph covers one T cell receptor (beta chain) sequence. Data came from immunoSEQ multiplex PCR; TCRdb stores just in-frame clones and leaves some out. The sample includes 15,000 to 20,000 clones, 60% to 80% seen only once; the top ten take around 2.8%. Analysis of PBMCs was direct, with no culture step. This sample was taken from a study of neoadjuvant anti-PD-1 for oral cavity cancer. In the study overall: Patients mostly received three to four biweekly nivolumab doses at 3 mg/kg before surgery. Non-progressing patients received a fourth nivolumab dose near day 43, then surgery on days 50-56.

Germline CDR1 reads SGHTA; CDR2 reads FQGTGA. V lost 5 bases to trimming and J lost 4 bases; unmatched junction nucleotides: 6. The CDR3 loop spans 14 amino acids. Here the sequenced sample was PBMCs, taken before nivolumab (anti-PD-1) treatment. The rearrangement links TRBV7-3 to TRBJ2-3; 7 bases are a match to TRBD1. This TCR was recovered from a person aged 35 to 85 with oral cavity squamous cell carcinoma. CDR3 loop: CASSPGQTSDTQYF. The DNA for the CDR3 is TGTGCCAGCAGCCCGGGACAGACGTCAGATACGCAGTATTTT.